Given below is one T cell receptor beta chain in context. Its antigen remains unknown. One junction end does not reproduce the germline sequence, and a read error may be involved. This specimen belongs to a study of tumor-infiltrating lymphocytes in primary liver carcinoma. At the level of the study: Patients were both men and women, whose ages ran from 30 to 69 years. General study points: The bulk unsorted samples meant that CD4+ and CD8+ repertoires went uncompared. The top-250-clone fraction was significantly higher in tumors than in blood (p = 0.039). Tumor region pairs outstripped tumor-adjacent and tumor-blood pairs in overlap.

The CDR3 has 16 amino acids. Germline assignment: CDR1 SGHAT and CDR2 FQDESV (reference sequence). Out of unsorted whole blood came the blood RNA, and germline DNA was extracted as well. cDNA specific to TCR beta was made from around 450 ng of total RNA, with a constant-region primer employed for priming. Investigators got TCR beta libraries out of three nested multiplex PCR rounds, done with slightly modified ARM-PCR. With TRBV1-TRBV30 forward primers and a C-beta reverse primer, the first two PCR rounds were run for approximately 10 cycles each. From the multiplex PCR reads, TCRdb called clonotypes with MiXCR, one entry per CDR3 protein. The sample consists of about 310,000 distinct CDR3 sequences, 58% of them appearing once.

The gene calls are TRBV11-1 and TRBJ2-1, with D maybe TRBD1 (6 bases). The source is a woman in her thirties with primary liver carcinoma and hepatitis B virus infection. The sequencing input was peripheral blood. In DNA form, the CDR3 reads TGTGCCAGCAGCGTACTACAGGGAGACCTAGGGTATGAACAGTTCTTC. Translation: CASSVLQGDLGYEQFF.